This T cell receptor beta chain is from a study of OX40 agonist ivuxolimab in advanced cancers. Study summary: Dose-escalation patients' cancers were hepatocellular carcinoma, melanoma, renal cell or head and neck cancer.

Study conclusions and caveats: Some patients who did not respond also had low normalized T-cell clonal expansion.

Sequenced by immunoSEQ multiplex PCR; TCRdb stores in-frame clones only, minus some. The repertoire has around 25,000 clones, around 80% of them found once; the top ten carry approximately 26%. As concerns this clone: No antigen is known for it.

The CDR3 sequence is 16 residues long. This receptor was identified in an adult with an advanced solid tumor such as melanoma, head and neck, liver or kidney cancer. Sequenced material: CD4+ or CD8+ T cells sorted from blood, taken in a trial of the OX40 agonist ivuxolimab. This chain uses TRBV12-2 with TRBJ2-1; the table's TRBD2 call for D was not verified on the DNA. TRBV12-2 is marked as a pseudogene. CDR3 DNA: TGTGCAAGTCGCCGCGTTGCTAGCGGGAGGTTTAATGAGCAGTTCTTC. Translating gives CASRRVASGRFNEQFF.